The present T cell receptor (beta chain) was sequenced within a study of shared clonotypes between healthy human individuals. This clone was seen just once. Sequencing was performed with immunoSEQ multiplex PCR; in TCRdb, only in-frame clones are kept and a portion is missing. Of about 1.5 million clones in the sample, approximately 97% were seen once. The sample comprised naive CD4+ T cells sorted from blood. Regarding subset: CD45RA+ positively selected. The TCR sequence derives from a man in his thirties or forties in good health.

The CDR3 is CASSPPGWAQTQYF. The DNA for the CDR3 is TGTGCCAGCAGTCCTCCCGGGTGGGCCCAGACCCAGTACTTC. The chain is built from TRBV28 and TRBJ2-5; D is unresolved. Germline loops: CDR1 MDHEN, CDR2 SYDVKM. The CDR3 contains 14 residues. V lost 5 bases to trimming and J lost 6 bases, with 16 bases between them.